This T cell receptor beta chain emerged from a study of blood T cell repertoires in COVID-19. To note about this clone: A junction boundary mismatches the germline segment, possibly from a read error.

Seattle enrolled patients during active infection and tracked them longitudinally. Repertoires were generated with immunoSEQ multiplex PCR, while TCRdb's copy carries only in-frame clones and drops some. Among around 80,000 clones listed, roughly 85% were seen once. This CDR3 region has 21 residues. Germline V gene sequence: CDR1 SNHLY, CDR2 FYNNEI. The sequencing input was peripheral blood. The TCR sequence derives from a man in his fifties or sixties with COVID-19, enrolled during active disease. V and J are TRBV2 and TRBJ2-5, with D perhaps TRBD2 (7 bases). As DNA, the CDR3 is TGTGCCGGCAGCGTGGTTTCGGGGGGCGTTGATTTCTTGACACTAAAAGAGACCCAGTACTTC. Translated: CAGSVVSGGVDFLTLKETQYF.